The 32 T cell receptor beta chains reported below all come from one sample, sequenced in a study of T cells after yellow fever vaccination. Via MiXCR, TCRdb re-called the 5' RACE reads, giving one row per CDR3 protein. Of tens of thousands of distinct CDR3 sequences in the sample, around 7% are singletons; the top ten hold around 29%. The sequencing used CD8+ T cells sorted from PBMCs, collected 10 to 11 days after the first yellow fever vaccination. These receptors came from a man younger than 35 who received the YFV17D yellow fever vaccine.

This clonotype was recorded at least ten times. This chain links TRBV12-3 or TRBV12-4 with TRBJ2-2; unclear D gene. The CDR3 extends over 14 amino acids. Trimming removed 6 bases from V and 9 bases from J, with 17 bases in between. DNA of the CDR3: TGTGCCAGCAGGCCCTCCTCGACCGCCTGGGAGCTGTTTTTT. Translation: CASRPSSTAWELFF.

This clonotype showed up many times. The chain uses TRBV7-9 and TRBJ1-2; D remains unclear. V gave up 6 bases and J gave up 8 bases, with 4 bases separating them. This CDR3 spans 9 amino acids. Germline values: CDR1 SEHNR, CDR2 FQNEAQ (reference sequence). This CDR3 is CASRPGYTF. For the CDR3, the DNA is TGTGCCAGCAGACCGGGCTACACCTTC. The entire variable domain, with the rest obtained from reference TRBV7-9 and TRBJ1-2, is as follows: DTGVSQNPRHKITKRGQNVTFRCDPISEHNRLYWYRQTLGQGPEFLTYFQNEAQLEKSRLLSDRFSAERPKGSFSTLEIQRTEQGDSAMYLCASRPGYTFGSGTRLTVV.

This clonotype appeared many times. The chain employs TRBV20-1 and TRBJ1-1, with D possibly matching TRBD1 (6 bases). The CDR3 extends over 14 amino acids. The germline gives CDR1 DFQATT, CDR2 SNEGSKA (reference sequence). The V end lost 0 bases, the J end lost 3 bases, and 11 bases lay between the germline ends. CDR3 in amino acids: CSARDGDTYTEAFF. CDR3 DNA: TGCAGTGCTAGAGATGGGGACACATACACTGAAGCTTTCTTT.

In this sample, this clonotype turned up a few times. The V call is TRBV6-5, the J call TRBJ1-1; the match to TRBD1 covers 8 bases. The CDR3 contains 15 residues. The V gene's germline CDR1 is MNHEY and CDR2 SVGAGI. V shed 0 bases, J shed 8 bases, and the junction held 8 bases outside the gene matches. The DNA of the CDR3 is TGTGCCAGCAGTTACTCGACGATCAGGGGGCCCGAAGCTTTCTTT. Residues: CASSYSTIRGPEAFF.

Ten or more counts support this clonotype. The chain combines TRBV4-1 with TRBJ2-5, with TRBD2 matching 15 bases. V shed 4 bases and J 2 bases; nucleotides not matched to a gene: 2. The germline V gene has CDR1 MGHRA and CDR2 YSYEKL. CDR3 size: 16 residues. The CDR3 loop reads CASSPGLAGGQETQYF. The CDR3 DNA reads TGCGCCAGCAGCCCGGGACTAGCGGGGGGACAAGAGACCCAGTACTTC.

As concerns this clonotype: This CDR3 fails to terminate in the conserved phenylalanine or tryptophan, so it likely reflects a read error. The V call is TRBV7-6, the J call TRBJ2-1; D gene unclear. V was cut by 1 base and J by 9 bases, with 4 bases left in between. The CDR3 spans 11 residues. From germline, CDR1 is SGHVS and CDR2 FNYEAQ. The CDR3 here is CASSLGVEQFI. As DNA, the CDR3 is TGTGCCAGCAGCTTAGGGGTTGAGCAGTTCATC.

This clonotype was seen only a few times. The rearrangement joins TRBV12-3 or TRBV12-4 to TRBJ2-7, with a tentative D call TRBD2 (5 bases). V lost 6 bases, J lost 0 bases, and 12 bases lay in between. This CDR3 is built from 14 residues. CDR3 sequence: CASSEAVSSYEQYF. The CDR3 DNA reads as TGTGCCAGCAGCGAAGCGGTAAGCTCCTACGAGCAGTACTTC.

This clonotype appeared a few times. The chain links TRBV12-3 or TRBV12-4 to TRBJ2-7; TRBD2 is a possible D gene (7 bases). CDR3 length: 15 residues. Trimming cost V 5 bases and J 2 bases, with 16 bases left between them. CDR3 DNA: TGTGCCAGCAGTCCCGCGGGGGCAGTTCCCTACGAGCAGTACTTC. Encoded protein: CASSPAGAVPYEQYF.

This clonotype was seen many times. The CDR3, as DNA: TGCGCCAGCAGCCACTGGCAGGGACCTTACGAGCAGTACTTC. It codes for CASSHWQGPYEQYF. The rearrangement joins TRBV4-1 to TRBJ2-7; either TRBD1 or TRBD2 may fit D (5 bases each). The CDR3 runs to 14 residues. Germline CDR1 MGHRA, CDR2 YSYEKL. V was clipped by 3 bases and J by 4 bases, with 13 bases between them.

This clonotype was seen repeatedly, ten times or more. The rearrangement joins TRBV6-6 to TRBJ2-3; 12 bases fit TRBD2. J lost 6 bases, V lost 2 bases, and 6 bases had no gene match. In germline, CDR1 is MNHNY, CDR2 SVGAGI (reference sequence). This CDR3 has 16 amino acids. In nucleotides, the CDR3 is TGTGCCAGCAGTTACGCGGGACTAGCGGGTTCTGATACGCAGTATTTT. It encodes CASSYAGLAGSDTQYF.

The V and J genes are TRBV11-2 and TRBJ2-1; D might be TRBD1 (5 bases). This CDR3 region has 13 residues. Germline CDR1 reads SGHAT; CDR2 reads FQNNGV. V was cut by 5 bases and J by 9 bases, with 14 bases left in between. This CDR3 is CASSPAGKGEQFF. Written as DNA, the CDR3 is TGTGCCAGCAGCCCGGCAGGGAAGGGTGAGCAGTTCTTC.

This clonotype has at least ten counts. V is TRBV7-8 and J is TRBJ2-1, with TRBD1 identical over 10 bases. From germline, CDR1 is SGHVS and CDR2 FQNEAQ. The length of the CDR3 is 20 residues. The junction had 21 bases not matched to a gene; V was cut back by 2 bases and J by 8 bases. CDR3 bases: TGTGCCAGCAGCTTAAAAGGTTCCCCGGGACAGGGGTTAATTTCATATGAGCAGTTCTTC. This gives the protein CASSLKGSPGQGLISYEQFF. The whole variable domain, filled in from reference TRBV7-8 and TRBJ2-1, reads GAGVSQSPRYKVAKRGQDVALRCDPISGHVSLFWYQQALGQGPEFLTYFQNEAQLDKSGLPSDRFFAERPEGSVSTLKIQRTQQEDSAVYLCASSLKGSPGQGLISYEQFFGPGTRLTVL.

The chain carries TRBV6-4 and TRBJ1-2; D unresolved. V lost 0 bases and J 8 bases, leaving 13 bases between the germline ends. CDR3 length: 14 amino acids. Germline lookup yields CDR1 MRHNA and CDR2 SNTAGT. Here the CDR3 reads CASSDSLWGKGYTF. CDR3 coding DNA: TGTGCCAGCAGTGACTCGCTATGGGGAAAAGGCTACACCTTC.

This clonotype has more than one count but fewer than ten. This rearrangement joins TRBV7-9 to TRBJ2-7; D unclear. Trimming shortened V by 3 bases and J by 3 bases, and 9 bases separated the two germline ends. Germline lookup yields CDR1 SEHNR and CDR2 FQNEAQ (reference sequence). CDR3 size: 13 residues. The CDR3 here is CASSFNEGYEQYF. The CDR3 bases are TGTGCCAGCAGCTTCAACGAAGGCTACGAGCAGTACTTC.

For this clonotype: With a much larger clone just one base away, this may be a read error. CDR3: CSVEDPLRDRLCGYTF. The CDR3 coding sequence is TGCAGCGTTGAAGATCCCCTCCGGGACAGACTCTGTGGCTACACCTTC. The V and J genes are TRBV29-1 and TRBJ1-2, with TRBD1 matching 7 bases. The CDR3 is made up of 16 amino acids. Trimming cost V 0 bases and J 7 bases; bases outside gene matches: 14. Germline V gives CDR1 SQVTM, CDR2 ANQGSEA.

This clonotype was observed many times. The chain recombines TRBV2 with TRBJ2-5, with D perhaps TRBD1 (5 bases). CDR3 size: 15 residues. Between the trimmed V and J ends, which lost 1 base and 5 bases, there was a span of 14 bases. In germline, CDR1 is SNHLY, CDR2 FYNNEI. The CDR3 nucleotides are TGTGCCAGCAGTGAAGGACTCAGGGCTTCGGAGACCCAGTACTTC. Encoded protein: CASSEGLRASETQYF. Combining the CDR3 with reference TRBV2 and TRBJ2-5 gives the whole variable domain EPEVTQTPSHQVTQMGQEVILRCVPISNHLYFYWYRQILGQKVEFLVSFYNNEISEKSEIFDDQFSVERPDGSNFTLKIRSTKLEDSAMYFCASSEGLRASETQYFGPGTRLLVL.

This clonotype was counted at least ten times. This chain joins TRBV6-5 and TRBJ1-4; 8 nucleotides line up with TRBD1. The CDR3 contains 19 residues. CDR1 MNHEY and CDR2 SVGAGI come from the germline V gene. Trimming took 2 bases from V and 0 from J; bases not matched to a gene: 11. CDR3 in DNA: TGTGCCAGCAGTTACATCGGGACAGGAACCTTATCAACTAATGAAAAACTGTTTTTT. Translating it yields CASSYIGTGTLSTNEKLFF.

This clonotype turned up a few times. This sequence joins TRBV6-2 or TRBV6-3 and TRBJ2-1, with 10 bases aligning to TRBD2. Trimming took 2 bases from V and 8 from J; bases not matched to a gene: 6. This CDR3 contains 15 residues. From germline, CDR1 is MNHEY and CDR2 SVGEGT. Here the CDR3 reads CASSYRASGGHEQFF. CDR3 sequence (DNA): TGTGCCAGCAGTTACCGGGCTAGCGGGGGCCATGAGCAGTTCTTC.

This clonotype was observed a handful of times. The gene calls are TRBV14 and TRBJ1-6; D possibly corresponds to TRBD1 (5 bases). The CDR3 extends over 17 amino acids. V lost 0 bases and J 9 bases, leaving 18 bases between the germline ends. Looked up from germline, CDR1 is SGHDN and CDR2 is FVKESK. The CDR3 DNA reads TGTGCCAGCAGCCAAGATGAGGGGATCCAGAGGGGTTCACCCCTCCACTTT. This sequence encodes CASSQDEGIQRGSPLHF. Together with reference TRBV14 and TRBJ1-6, the CDR3 gives the full variable domain: EAGVTQFPSHSVIEKGQTVTLRCDPISGHDNLYWYRRVMGKEIKFLLHFVKESKQDESGMPNNRFLAERTGGTYSTLKVQPAELEDSGVYFCASSQDEGIQRGSPLHFGNGTRLTVT.

There are many counts of this clonotype. The chain has TRBV5-1 and TRBJ2-7; the D gene is possibly TRBD1 (5 bases). V was cut by 0 bases and J by 2 bases, with 12 bases left in between. Germline V gene data show CDR1 as SGHRS and CDR2 as YFSETQ. CDR3 length: 15 residues. The CDR3 DNA follows: TGCGCCAGCAGCTTGGGTCCAGGGATGGCCTACGAGCAGTACTTC. Translated, it gives CASSLGPGMAYEQYF.

The gene calls are TRBV21-1 and TRBJ2-1; no check of the table's D call, TRBD2, against the DNA was made. TRBV21-1 is given as a pseudogene. This CDR3 region has 16 residues. This chain's CDR3 is CASSISSGVSYNEQFF. CDR3 sequence (DNA): TGTGCCAGCAGCATTTCTAGCGGGGTTTCCTACAATGAGCAGTTCTTC.

At least ten counts were recorded for this clonotype. The chain uses TRBV7-3 and TRBJ2-2; 9 nucleotides match TRBD1. Germline assignment: CDR1 SGHTA and CDR2 FQGTGA. V shed 2 bases, J shed 4 bases, and the junction held 8 bases outside the gene matches. There are 17 residues in the CDR3. CDR3 sequence: CASSLVSYRGPTGELFF. CDR3 DNA: TGTGCCAGCAGCTTAGTATCCTACAGGGGGCCCACCGGGGAGCTGTTTTTT.

This clonotype was counted ten times or more. The chain uses TRBV3-1 and TRBJ1-1; D call uncertain. The germline gives CDR1 LGHDT, CDR2 YNNKEL (reference sequence). The CDR3 contains 15 residues. Trimming removed 0 bases at V and 3 bases at J, with 11 bases between. The CDR3 nucleotides are TGTGCCAGCAGCCAAGAAAACTACAGATACACTGAAGCTTTCTTT. Translating gives CASSQENYRYTEAFF.

There are many counts of this clonotype. The chain combines TRBV5-5 with TRBJ2-4, with a weak D call TRBD1 (7 bases). The CDR3 is made up of 13 amino acids. V lost 5 bases and J 5 bases, leaving 11 bases between the germline ends. CDR1 is SGHKS and CDR2 is YYEKEE in the germline V gene (reference sequence). For the CDR3, the DNA is TGTGCCAGCAGTGGCGGGACAGAAAACATTCAGTACTTC. Its translation: CASSGGTENIQYF. The variable domain in full, completed from reference TRBV5-5 and TRBJ2-4, reads DAGVTQSPTHLIKTRGQQVTLRCSPISGHKSVSWYQQVLGQGPQFIFQYYEKEERGRGNFPDRFSARQFPNYSSELNVNALLLGDSALYLCASSGGTENIQYFGAGTRLSVL.

This chain connects TRBV6-2 or TRBV6-3 to TRBJ1-2; no definite D call. Germline V CDR1 and CDR2: MNHEY, SVGEGT. This CDR3 region has 14 residues. Trimming removed 2 bases at V and 0 bases at J, with 7 bases between. The DNA for the CDR3 is TGTGCCAGCAGTTACCCGGTATCTAACTATGGCTACACCTTC. Its protein product is CASSYPVSNYGYTF.

This clonotype showed up many times. V gene TRBV7-3 combines with J gene TRBJ2-2; TRBD2 aligns across 8 bases. This CDR3 is built from 17 residues. The V gene's germline CDR1 is SGHTA and CDR2 FQGTGA. V was pared by 4 bases and J by 3 bases, with 10 bases of the junction left unmatched. The CDR3 DNA reads TGTGCCAGCAGCTCCCATTCTATTAGCGGGGACACCGGGGAGCTGTTTTTT. Protein sequence: CASSSHSISGDTGELFF. The full variable domain, rest sourced from reference TRBV7-3 and TRBJ2-2, is GAGVSQTPSNKVTEKGKYVELRCDPISGHTALYWYRQSLGQGPEFLIYFQGTGAADDSGLPNDRFFAVRPEGSVSTLKIQRTERGDSAVYLCASSSHSISGDTGELFFGEGSRLTVL.

In this sample, this clonotype turned up many times. The V gene is TRBV12-3 or TRBV12-4, the J gene TRBJ2-1; 9 bases are a match to TRBD1. V gave up 6 bases and J gave up 5 bases; unmatched junction bases: 11. The CDR3 runs 16 residues. This CDR3 reads CASSPEPGTGNNEQFF. CDR3 sequence (DNA): TGTGCCAGCAGCCCCGAGCCAGGGACAGGGAACAATGAGCAGTTCTTC.

In this sample, this clonotype turned up many times. The chain combines TRBV25-1 with TRBJ2-1; D is unclear. The CDR3 extends over 10 amino acids. Germline V CDR1 and CDR2: MGHDK, SYGVNS. V gave up 4 bases and J gave up 10 bases, with 5 bases separating them. The CDR3 sequence: CASSGGEQFF. In DNA form, the CDR3 reads TGTGCCAGCAGTGGTGGAGAGCAGTTCTTC.

This clonotype was seen ten or more times. The rearrangement uses TRBV6-2 or TRBV6-3 and TRBJ2-7, with D maybe TRBD1 (6 bases). CDR1 and CDR2 (germline): MNHEY, SVGEGT. The CDR3 length is 13 residues. V was shortened by 3 bases and J by 6 bases, with 12 bases between the two germline ends. CDR3 sequence: CASSYRTAREQYV. CDR3 sequence (DNA): TGTGCCAGCAGTTATCGGACAGCGCGCGAGCAGTACGTC.

This clonotype was recorded many times. The chain combines TRBV6-2 or TRBV6-3 with TRBJ2-1; TRBD2 might be the D (6 bases). The length of the CDR3 is 15 residues. V shed 2 bases and J shed 6 bases, with 14 bases lying between them. Germline V gene lookup returns CDR1 MNHEY and CDR2 SVGEGT. CDR3 nucleotide sequence: TGTGCCAGCAGTTACGCCCGGGGGAGCTTCAATGAGCAGTTCTTC. Translating gives CASSYARGSFNEQFF.

The chain is built from TRBV14 and TRBJ2-3, with 9 bases fitting TRBD1. Germline V CDR1 and CDR2: SGHDN, FVKESK. V lost 1 base, J lost 3 bases, and 5 bases stayed unmatched. This CDR3 region has 16 residues. The CDR3 loop reads CASSQAGTGRTDTQYF. In DNA, the CDR3 is TGTGCCAGCAGCCAAGCCGGGACAGGGAGGACAGATACGCAGTATTTT.

The chain combines TRBV12-3 or TRBV12-4 with TRBJ2-7; D is unresolved. V lost 5 bases, J lost 6 bases, and 14 bases lay in between. The CDR3 is 13 residues long. CDR3 residues: CASSPTTVREQYF. CDR3 in DNA: TGTGCCAGCAGTCCCACCACGGTTCGCGAGCAGTACTTC.